The entry that follows covers one T cell receptor (beta chain) sequence. V lost 0 bases, J lost 8 bases, and 10 bases lay in between. The CDR3 length is 13 residues. Looked up from germline, CDR1 is LGHNA and CDR2 is YNFKEQ. This specimen belongs to a study of blood T cell repertoires in COVID-19. Study information: Sites in the United States, Italy and Spain provided acute and convalescent COVID-19 samples. Sources were T cells, B-cell-depleted T cells, or PBMCs; the material itself was cDNA or gDNA.

Per the study methods: Amplifying reference gene primers gave estimates of nucleated cell counts. Profiled with immunoSEQ multiplex PCR; TCRdb holds only in-frame clones, not every one. V and J calls and clone size are given by that table; D and trimming were obtained from the DNA. The sample carries roughly 150,000 clones, roughly 84% recorded once. The V gene is TRBV4-2, the J gene TRBJ1-1; D uncertain. The clonotype comes from a human donor in a cohort sampled during active COVID-19. The specimen sequenced was peripheral blood. The CDR3 coding sequence is TGTGCCAGCAGCCAAGATCCGGGGTTCGAAGCTTTCTTT. It is translated as CASSQDPGFEAFF.